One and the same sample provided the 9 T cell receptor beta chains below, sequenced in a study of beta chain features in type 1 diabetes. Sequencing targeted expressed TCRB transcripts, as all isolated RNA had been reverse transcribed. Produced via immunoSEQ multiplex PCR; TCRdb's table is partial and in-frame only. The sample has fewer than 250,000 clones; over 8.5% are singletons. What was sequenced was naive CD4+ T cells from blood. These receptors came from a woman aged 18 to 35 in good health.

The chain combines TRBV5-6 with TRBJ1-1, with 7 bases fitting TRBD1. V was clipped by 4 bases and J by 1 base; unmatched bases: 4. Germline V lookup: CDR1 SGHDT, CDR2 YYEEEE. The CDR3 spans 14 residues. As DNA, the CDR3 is TGTGCCAGCAGCCGACAGGGACAGAACACTGAAGCTTTCTTT. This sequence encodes CASSRQGQNTEAFF.

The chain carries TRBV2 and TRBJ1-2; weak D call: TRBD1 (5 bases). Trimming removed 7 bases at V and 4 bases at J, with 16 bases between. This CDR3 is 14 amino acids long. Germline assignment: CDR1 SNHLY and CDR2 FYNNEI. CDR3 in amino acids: CASTPGVRIYGYTF. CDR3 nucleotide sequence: TGTGCCAGCACCCCGGGGGTACGAATCTATGGCTACACCTTC.

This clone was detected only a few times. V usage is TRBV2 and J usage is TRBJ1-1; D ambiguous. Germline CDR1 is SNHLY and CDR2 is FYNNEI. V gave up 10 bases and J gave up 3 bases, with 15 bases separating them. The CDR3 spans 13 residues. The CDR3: CATHREVDTEAFF. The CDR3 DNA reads TGTGCCACCCACCGGGAAGTGGACACTGAAGCTTTCTTT.

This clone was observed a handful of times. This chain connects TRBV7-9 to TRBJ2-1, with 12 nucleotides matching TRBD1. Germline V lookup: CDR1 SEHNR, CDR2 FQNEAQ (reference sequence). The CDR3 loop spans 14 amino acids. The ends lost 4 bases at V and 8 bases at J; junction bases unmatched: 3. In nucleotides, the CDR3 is TGTGCCAGCAGCTACCGGGACAGGGGGCATGAGCAGTTCTTC. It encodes CASSYRDRGHEQFF.

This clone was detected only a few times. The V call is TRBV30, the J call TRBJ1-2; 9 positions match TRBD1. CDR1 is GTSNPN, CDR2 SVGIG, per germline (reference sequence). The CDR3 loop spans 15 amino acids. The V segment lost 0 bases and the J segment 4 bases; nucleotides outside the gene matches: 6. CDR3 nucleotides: TGTGCCTGGAGTGTACTGACAGGGGGAGGCTATGGCTACACCTTC. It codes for CAWSVLTGGGYGYTF.

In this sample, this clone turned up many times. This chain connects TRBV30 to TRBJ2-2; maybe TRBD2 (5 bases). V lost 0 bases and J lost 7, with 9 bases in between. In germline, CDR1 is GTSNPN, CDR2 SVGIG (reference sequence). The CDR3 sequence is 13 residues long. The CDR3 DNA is TGTGCCTGGAGTGTGCTCGGGAACGGGGAGCTGTTTTTT. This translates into CAWSVLGNGELFF.

The DNA of the CDR3 is TGTGCCAGCAGCTCGGGACAGAATAGCAATCAGCCCCAGCATTTT. The encoded protein is CASSSGQNSNQPQHF. The chain has TRBV7-8 and TRBJ1-5, with TRBD1 matching over 7 bases. The CDR3 extends over 15 amino acids. Germline CDR1 SGHVS, CDR2 FQNEAQ. V lost 4 bases, J lost 0 bases, and 3 bases stayed unmatched.

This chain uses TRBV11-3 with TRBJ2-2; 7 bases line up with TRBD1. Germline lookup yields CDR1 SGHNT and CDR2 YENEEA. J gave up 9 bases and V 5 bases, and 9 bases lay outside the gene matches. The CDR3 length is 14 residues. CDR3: CASSRRQGLRELFF. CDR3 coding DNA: TGTGCCAGCAGCCGGCGACAGGGCCTCAGGGAGCTGTTTTTT.

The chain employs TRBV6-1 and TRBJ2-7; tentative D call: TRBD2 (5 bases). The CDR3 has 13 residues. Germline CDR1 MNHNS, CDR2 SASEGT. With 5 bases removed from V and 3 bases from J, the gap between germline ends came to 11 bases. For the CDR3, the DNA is TGTGCCAGCAGTCCGGGGTCCGGCTACGAGCAGTACTTC. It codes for CASSPGSGYEQYF.